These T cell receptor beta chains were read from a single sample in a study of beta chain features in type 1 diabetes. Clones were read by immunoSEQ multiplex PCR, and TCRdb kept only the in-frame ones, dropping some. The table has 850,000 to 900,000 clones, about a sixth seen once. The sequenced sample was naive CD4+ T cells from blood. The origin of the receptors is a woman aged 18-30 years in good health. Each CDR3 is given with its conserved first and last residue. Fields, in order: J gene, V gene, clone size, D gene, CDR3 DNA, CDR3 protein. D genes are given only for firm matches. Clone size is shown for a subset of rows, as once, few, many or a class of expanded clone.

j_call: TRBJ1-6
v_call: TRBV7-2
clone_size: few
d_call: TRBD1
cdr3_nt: TGTGCCAGCAGCTGGGGAGGGGGCATCAATTCACCCCTCCACTTT
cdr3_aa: CASSWGGGINSPLHF

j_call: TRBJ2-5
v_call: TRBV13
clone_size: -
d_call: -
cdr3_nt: TGTGCCAGCAGCTTCCTGGAGGAGACCCAGTACTTC
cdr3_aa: CASSFLEETQYF

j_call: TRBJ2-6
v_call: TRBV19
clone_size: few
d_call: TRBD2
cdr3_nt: TGTGCCAGTAGTGTGACTAGCGGGAGCACTGGGGCCAACGTCCTGACTTTC
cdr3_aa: CASSVTSGSTGANVLTF

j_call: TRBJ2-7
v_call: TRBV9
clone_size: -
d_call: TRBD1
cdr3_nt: TGTGCCAGCAGCGCAGGAAAGGACAGGGCTGGTGAGCAGTACTTC
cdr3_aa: CASSAGKDRAGEQYF

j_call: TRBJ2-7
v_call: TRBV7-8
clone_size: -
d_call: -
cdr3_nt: TGTGCCAGCACCTCCGGGAGCTCCTACGAGCAGTACTTC
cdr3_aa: CASTSGSSYEQYF

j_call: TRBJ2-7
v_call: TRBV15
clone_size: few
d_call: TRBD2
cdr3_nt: TGTGCCACCAGCAGGGGACTAGTGTACGAGCAGTACTTC
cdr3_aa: CATSRGLVYEQYF

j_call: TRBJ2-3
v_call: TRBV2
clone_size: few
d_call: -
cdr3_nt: TGTGCCAGCAGTGAAGCTAGGACCTGGGATACGCAGTATTTT
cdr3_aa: CASSEARTWDTQYF

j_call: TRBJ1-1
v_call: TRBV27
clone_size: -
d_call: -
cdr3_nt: TGTGCCAGCAGTTTAAGTTACCCGGTAGGGAGGACTGAAGCTTTCTTT
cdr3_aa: CASSLSYPVGRTEAFF

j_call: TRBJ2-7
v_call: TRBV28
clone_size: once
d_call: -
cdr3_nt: TGTGCCAGCAGTTTCTCAGGCAGGGGCACCTACGAGCAGTACTTC
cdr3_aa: CASSFSGRGTYEQYF

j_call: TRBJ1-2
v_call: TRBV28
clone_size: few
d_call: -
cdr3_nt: TGTGCCAGCAGTTGGCAGGGTTACGGCTACACCTTC
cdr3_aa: CASSWQGYGYTF

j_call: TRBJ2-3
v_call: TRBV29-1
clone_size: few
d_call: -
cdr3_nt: TGCAGCGTTGGTCGCCACCCAGAGGGCACAGATACGCAGTATTTT
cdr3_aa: CSVGRHPEGTDTQYF

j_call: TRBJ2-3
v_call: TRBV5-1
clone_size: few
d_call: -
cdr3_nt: TGCGCCAGCAGTTCCTTTGGGGGCCGGCGCACAGATACGCAGTATTTT
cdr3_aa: CASSSFGGRRTDTQYF

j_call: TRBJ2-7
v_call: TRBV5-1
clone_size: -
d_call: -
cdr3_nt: TGCGCCAGCAGCTTCGAGGGATCGAACGAGCAGTACTTC
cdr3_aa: CASSFEGSNEQYF

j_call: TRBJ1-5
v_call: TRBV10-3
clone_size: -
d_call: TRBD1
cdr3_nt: TGTGCCATCAGTGACGGACAGGACAATCAGCCCCAGCATTTT
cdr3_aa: CAISDGQDNQPQHF

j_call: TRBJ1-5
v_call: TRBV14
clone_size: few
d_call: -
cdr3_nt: TGTGCCAGCAGCCTGGGAGGGGCGCAGCCCCAGCATTTT
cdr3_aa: CASSLGGAQPQHF

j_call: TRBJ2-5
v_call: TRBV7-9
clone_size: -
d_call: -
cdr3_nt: TGTGCCAGCAGCTTTGGGGAGACCCAGTACTTC
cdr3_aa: CASSFGETQYF

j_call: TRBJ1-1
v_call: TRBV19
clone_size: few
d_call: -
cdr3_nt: TGTGCCAGTAGCGACGGGGGGCGCCGAATGTGGAACACTGAAGCTTTCTTT
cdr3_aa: CASSDGGRRMWNTEAFF

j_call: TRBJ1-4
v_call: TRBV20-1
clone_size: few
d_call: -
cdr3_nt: TGCAGTGCTCGACGAGTTGAAAAACTGTTTTTT
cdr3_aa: CSARRVEKLFF

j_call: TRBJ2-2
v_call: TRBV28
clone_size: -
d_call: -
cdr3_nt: TGTGCCAGCATTGACGTGAGCTCCGGGGAGCTGTTTTTT
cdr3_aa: CASIDVSSGELFF

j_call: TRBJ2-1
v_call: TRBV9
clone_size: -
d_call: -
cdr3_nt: TGTGCCAGCAGCGGTGGGGGGCACAATGAGCAGTTCTTC
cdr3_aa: CASSGGGHNEQFF

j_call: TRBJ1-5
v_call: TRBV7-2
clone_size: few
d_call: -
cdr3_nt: TGTGCCAGTACATTAGGACAGATTAGCAATCAGCCCCAGCATTTT
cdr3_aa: CASTLGQISNQPQHF

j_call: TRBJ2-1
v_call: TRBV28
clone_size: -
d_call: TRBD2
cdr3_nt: TGTGCCAGCAGCGCGCCCGGGACTAGGCGCCGCAATGAGCAGTTCTTC
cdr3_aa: CASSAPGTRRRNEQFF

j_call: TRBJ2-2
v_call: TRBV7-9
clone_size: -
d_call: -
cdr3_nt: TGTGCCAGCAGCTTCACAGGAACCGGGGAGCTGTTTTTT
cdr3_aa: CASSFTGTGELFF

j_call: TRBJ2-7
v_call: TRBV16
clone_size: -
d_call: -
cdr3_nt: TGTGCCAGCAGCCGACAAACGAGACATTCCTACGAGCAGTACTTC
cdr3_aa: CASSRQTRHSYEQYF

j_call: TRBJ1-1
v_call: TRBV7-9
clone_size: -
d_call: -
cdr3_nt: TGTGCCAGCAGCTTAGATCTGATCACTGAAGCTTTCTTT
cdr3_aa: CASSLDLITEAFF

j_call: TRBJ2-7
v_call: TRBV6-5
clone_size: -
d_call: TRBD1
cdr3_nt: TGTGCCAGCAGTTACGGTAACGGACAGGGGGCCCGCGAGCAGTACTTC
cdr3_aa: CASSYGNGQGAREQYF

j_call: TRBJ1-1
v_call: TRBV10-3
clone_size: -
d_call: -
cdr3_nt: TGTGCCATCGGGGGGGCTCAGGGCACTGAAGCTTTCTTT
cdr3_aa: CAIGGAQGTEAFF

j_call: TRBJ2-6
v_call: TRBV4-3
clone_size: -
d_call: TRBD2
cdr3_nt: TGCGCCAGCAGCCTCACGAAGTTGATCTCGTGGGGCGGGAGGTCTGGGGCCAACGTCCTGACTTTC
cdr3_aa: CASSLTKLISWGGRSGANVLTF

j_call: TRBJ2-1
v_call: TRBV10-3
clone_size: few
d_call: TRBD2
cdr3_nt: TGTGCCATCACCCGGGGGGACTACTACAATGAGCAGTTCTTC
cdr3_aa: CAITRGDYYNEQFF

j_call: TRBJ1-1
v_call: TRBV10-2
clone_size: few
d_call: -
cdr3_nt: TGCGCCAGCAGTGAGTCACAGGGAATCGCTGAAGCTTTCTTT
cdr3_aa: CASSESQGIAEAFF

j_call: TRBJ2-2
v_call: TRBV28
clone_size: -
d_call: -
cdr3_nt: TGTGCCAGCAGTTTTAGGGGCTCGAACACCGGGGAGCTGTTTTTT
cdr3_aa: CASSFRGSNTGELFF

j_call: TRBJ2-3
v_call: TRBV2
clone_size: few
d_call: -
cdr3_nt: TGTGCCAGCAGTGAAATTCCAGTCCCGACAGATACGCAGTATTTT
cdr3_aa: CASSEIPVPTDTQYF

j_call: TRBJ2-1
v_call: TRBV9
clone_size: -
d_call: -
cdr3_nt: TGTGCCAGCAGCCCGAGTGGGTCACCGGGGGCGATCAATGAGCAGTTCTTC
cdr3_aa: CASSPSGSPGAINEQFF

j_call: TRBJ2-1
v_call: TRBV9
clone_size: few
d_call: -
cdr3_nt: TGTGCCAGCAGCGTAGGGGGGCCGTCCTACAATGAGCAGTTCTTC
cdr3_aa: CASSVGGPSYNEQFF

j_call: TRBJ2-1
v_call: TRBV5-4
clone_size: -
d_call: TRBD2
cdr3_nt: TGTGCCAGCAACCCAGCGGGAGGGCACAATGAGCAGTTCTTC
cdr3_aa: CASNPAGGHNEQFF

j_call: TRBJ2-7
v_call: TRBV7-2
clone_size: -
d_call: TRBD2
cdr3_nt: TGTGCCAGCAGCTCCGGAGGGACTAGCGGGACCTACGAGCAGTACTTC
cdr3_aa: CASSSGGTSGTYEQYF

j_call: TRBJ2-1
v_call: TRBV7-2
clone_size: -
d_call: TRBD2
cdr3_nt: TGTGCCAGCAGCTTAGATCGACTAGCGGCTAACAATGAGCAGTTCTTC
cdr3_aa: CASSLDRLAANNEQFF

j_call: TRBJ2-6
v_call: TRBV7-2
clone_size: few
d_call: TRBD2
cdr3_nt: TGTGCCAGCAGCCAGAAAGCGGGATTTGGGGCCAACGTCCTGACTTTC
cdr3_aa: CASSQKAGFGANVLTF

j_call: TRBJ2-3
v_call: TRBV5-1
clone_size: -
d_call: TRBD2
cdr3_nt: TGCGCCAGCAGCTTAAGTAGCGGGAGAGGCGATACGCAGTATTTT
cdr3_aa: CASSLSSGRGDTQYF

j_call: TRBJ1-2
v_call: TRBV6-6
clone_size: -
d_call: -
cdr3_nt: TGTGCCAGTGGGACGGCCGCGTTCCCTCGGGGCTACACCTTC
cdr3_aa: CASGTAAFPRGYTF

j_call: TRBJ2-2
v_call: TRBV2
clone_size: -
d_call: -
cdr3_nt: TGTGCCAGCAGCGCGACAGGGAACACCGGGGAGCTGTTTTTT
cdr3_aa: CASSATGNTGELFF

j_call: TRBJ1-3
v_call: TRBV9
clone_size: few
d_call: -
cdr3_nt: TGTGCCAGCAGCGTAGATCGAGAGTCTGGAAACACCATATATTTT
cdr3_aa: CASSVDRESGNTIYF

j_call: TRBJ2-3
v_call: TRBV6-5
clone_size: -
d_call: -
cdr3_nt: TGTGCCAGCAGTTACACGCTGGGAGGCGCAGATACGCAGTATTTT
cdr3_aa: CASSYTLGGADTQYF

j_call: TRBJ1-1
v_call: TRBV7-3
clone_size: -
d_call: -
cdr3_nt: TGTGCCAGCAGCTTAAGACGCGGCAACGAGGCTTTCTTT
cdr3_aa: CASSLRRGNEAFF

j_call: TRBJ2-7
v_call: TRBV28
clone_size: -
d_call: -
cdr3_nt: TGTGCCAGCAGGGGCTTCTACGAGCAGTACTTC
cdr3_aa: CASRGFYEQYF

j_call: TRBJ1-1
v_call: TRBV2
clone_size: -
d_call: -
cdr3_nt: TGTGCCAGCGGTACCCCGAACACTGAAGCTTTCTTT
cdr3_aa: CASGTPNTEAFF

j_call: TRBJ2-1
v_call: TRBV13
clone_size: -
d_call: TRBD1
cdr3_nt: TGTGCCAGCAGCCGCCAATATAGGGACAGAAGCTACAATGAGCAGTTCTTC
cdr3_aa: CASSRQYRDRSYNEQFF

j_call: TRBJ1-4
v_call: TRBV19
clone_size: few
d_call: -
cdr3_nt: TGTGCCAGTAGTCTGATGACTGCCACGGGTGAAAAACTGTTTTTT
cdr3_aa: CASSLMTATGEKLFF

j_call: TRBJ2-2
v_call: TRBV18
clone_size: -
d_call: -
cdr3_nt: TGTGCCAGCTCACCAGGGGAAAACACCGGGGAGCTGTTTTTT
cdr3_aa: CASSPGENTGELFF